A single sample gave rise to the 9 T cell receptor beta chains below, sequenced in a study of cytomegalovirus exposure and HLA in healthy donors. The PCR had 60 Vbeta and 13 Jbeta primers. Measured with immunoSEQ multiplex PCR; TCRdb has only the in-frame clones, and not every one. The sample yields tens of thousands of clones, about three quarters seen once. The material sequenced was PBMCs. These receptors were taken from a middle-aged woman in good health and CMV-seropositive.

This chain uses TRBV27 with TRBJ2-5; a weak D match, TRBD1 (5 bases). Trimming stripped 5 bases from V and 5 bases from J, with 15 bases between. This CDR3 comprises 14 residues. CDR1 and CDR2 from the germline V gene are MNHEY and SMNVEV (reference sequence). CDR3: CASSPLAGRETQYF. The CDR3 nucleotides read TGTGCCAGCAGTCCGCTCGCAGGGCGGGAGACCCAGTACTTC.

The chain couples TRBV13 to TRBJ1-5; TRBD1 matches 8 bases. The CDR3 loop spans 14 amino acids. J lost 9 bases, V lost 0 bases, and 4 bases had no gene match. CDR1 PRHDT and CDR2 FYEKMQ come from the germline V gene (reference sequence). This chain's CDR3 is CASSLGQGVGPQHF. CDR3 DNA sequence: TGTGCCAGCAGCTTAGGACAGGGGGTGGGGCCCCAGCATTTT.

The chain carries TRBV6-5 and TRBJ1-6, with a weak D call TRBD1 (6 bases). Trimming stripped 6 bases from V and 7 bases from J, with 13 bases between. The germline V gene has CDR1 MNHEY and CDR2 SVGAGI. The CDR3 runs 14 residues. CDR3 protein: CASSRTEINSPLHF. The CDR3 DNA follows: TGTGCCAGCAGCCGGACAGAGATAAATTCACCCCTCCACTTT.

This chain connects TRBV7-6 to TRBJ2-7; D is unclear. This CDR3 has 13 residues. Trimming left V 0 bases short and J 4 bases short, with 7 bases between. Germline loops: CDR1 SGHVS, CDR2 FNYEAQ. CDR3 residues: CASSLALDYEQYF. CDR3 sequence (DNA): TGTGCCAGCAGCTTAGCGTTAGATTACGAGCAGTACTTC.

This chain's CDR3 is CASSLAAGTSGTHEQYF. CDR3 nucleotide sequence: TGCGCCAGCAGCTTAGCGGCCGGGACTAGCGGGACCCACGAGCAGTACTTC. The rearrangement joins TRBV5-1 to TRBJ2-7; TRBD2 agrees at 13 bases. The germline CDR1 and CDR2 sequences are SGHRS and YFSETQ. The CDR3 extends over 17 amino acids. The J segment lost 5 bases and the V segment lost 2 bases, leaving 10 bases of the junction unmatched.

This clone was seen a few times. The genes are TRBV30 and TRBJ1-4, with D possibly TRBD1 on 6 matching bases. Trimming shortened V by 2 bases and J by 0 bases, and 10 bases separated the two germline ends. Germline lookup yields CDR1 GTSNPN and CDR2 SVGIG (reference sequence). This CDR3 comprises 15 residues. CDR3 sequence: CAWSRGGATNEKLFF. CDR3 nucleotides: TGTGCCTGGAGTCGAGGGGGGGCAACTAATGAAAAACTGTTTTTT.

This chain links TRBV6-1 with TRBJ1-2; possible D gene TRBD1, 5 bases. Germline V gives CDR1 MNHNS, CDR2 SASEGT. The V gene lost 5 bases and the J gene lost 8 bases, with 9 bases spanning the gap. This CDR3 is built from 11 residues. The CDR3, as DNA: TGTGCCAGCAGTTTCGGGGGAGGCTACACCTTC. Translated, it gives CASSFGGGYTF.

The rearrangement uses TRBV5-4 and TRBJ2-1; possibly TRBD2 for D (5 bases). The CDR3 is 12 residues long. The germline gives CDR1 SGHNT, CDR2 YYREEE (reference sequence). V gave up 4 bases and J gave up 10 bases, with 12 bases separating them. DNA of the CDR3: TGTGCCAGCAGCCTAGATCCTAGCGAGCAGTTCTTC. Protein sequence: CASSLDPSEQFF.

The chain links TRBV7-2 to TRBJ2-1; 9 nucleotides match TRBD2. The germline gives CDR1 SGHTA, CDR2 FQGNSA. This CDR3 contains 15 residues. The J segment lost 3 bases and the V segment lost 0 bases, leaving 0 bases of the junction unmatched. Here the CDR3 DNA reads TGTGCCAGCAGCTTAGCGCGGGGGGGCTACAATGAGCAGTTCTTC. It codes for CASSLARGGYNEQFF.